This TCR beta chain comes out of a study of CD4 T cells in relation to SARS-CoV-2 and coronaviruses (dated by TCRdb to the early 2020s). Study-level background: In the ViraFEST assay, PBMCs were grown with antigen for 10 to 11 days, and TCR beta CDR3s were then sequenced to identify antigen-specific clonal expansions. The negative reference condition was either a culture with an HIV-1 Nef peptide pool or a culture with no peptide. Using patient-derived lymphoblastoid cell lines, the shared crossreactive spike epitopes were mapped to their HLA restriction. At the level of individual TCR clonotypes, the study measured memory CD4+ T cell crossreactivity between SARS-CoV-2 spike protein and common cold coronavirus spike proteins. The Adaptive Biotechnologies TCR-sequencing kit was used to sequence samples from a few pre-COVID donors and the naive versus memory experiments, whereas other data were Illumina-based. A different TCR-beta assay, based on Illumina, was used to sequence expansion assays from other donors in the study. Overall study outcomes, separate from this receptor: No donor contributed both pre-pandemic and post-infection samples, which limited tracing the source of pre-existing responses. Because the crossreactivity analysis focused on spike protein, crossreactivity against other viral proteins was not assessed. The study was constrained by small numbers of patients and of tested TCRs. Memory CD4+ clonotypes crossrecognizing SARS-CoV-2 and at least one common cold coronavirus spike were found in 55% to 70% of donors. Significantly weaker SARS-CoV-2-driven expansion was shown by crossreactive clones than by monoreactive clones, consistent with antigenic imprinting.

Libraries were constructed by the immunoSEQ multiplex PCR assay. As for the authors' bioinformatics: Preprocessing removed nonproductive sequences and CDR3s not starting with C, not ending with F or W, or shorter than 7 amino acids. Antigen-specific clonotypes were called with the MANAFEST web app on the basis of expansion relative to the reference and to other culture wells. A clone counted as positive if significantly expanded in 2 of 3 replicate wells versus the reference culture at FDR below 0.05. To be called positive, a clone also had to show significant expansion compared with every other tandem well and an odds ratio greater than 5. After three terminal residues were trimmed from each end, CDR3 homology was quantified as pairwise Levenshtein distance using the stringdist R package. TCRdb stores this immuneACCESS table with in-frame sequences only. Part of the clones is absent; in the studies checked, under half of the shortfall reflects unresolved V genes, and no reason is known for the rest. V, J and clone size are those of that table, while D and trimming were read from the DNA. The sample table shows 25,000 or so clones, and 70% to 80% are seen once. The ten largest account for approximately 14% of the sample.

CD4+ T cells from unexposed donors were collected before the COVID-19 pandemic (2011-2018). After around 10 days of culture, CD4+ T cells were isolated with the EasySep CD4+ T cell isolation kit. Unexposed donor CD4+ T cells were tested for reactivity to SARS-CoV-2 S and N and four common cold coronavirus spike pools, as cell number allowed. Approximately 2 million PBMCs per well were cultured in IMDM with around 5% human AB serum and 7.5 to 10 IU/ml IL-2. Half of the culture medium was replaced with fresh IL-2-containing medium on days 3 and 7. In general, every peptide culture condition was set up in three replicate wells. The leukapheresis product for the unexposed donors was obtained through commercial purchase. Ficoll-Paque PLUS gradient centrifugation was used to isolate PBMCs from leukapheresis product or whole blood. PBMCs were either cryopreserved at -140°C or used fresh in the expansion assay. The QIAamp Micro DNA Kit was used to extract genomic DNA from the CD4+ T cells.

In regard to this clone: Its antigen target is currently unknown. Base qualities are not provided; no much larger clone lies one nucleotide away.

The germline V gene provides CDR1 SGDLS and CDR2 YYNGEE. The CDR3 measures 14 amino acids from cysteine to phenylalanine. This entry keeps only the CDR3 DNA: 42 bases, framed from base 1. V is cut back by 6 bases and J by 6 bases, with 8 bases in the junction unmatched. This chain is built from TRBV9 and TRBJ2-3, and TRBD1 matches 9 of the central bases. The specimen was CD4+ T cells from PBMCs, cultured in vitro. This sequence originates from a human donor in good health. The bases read TGTGCCAGCAACACCGGGACAGGGAGGGATACGCAGTATTTT. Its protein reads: CASNTGTGRDTQYF.